The entry below describes one T cell receptor (beta chain). Authors' processing steps: Amplified reference gene primers provided the basis for estimating nucleated cell counts. This table comes from immunoSEQ multiplex PCR, and its TCRdb copy is limited to in-frame clones, with some not included. From that table come the V and J calls and clone size; the DNA was used to work out D and trimming. The table records about 260,000 clones, over 80% of them present only once. This CDR3 has 14 residues. V gave up 8 bases and J gave up 3 bases, with 15 bases separating them. The germline V gene encodes CDR1 WSHSY and CDR2 SAAADI. This sample is part of a study of blood T cell repertoires in COVID-19. As for the study in general: Acute and convalescent COVID-19 specimens originated in the United States, Italy and Spain. Sources were T cells, B-cell-depleted T cells, or PBMCs; the material itself was cDNA or gDNA.

The rearrangement uses TRBV10-2 and TRBJ2-3, with D perhaps matching TRBD2 (5 bases). The sample comprised peripheral blood. The source is a woman aged 40 to 55 who had recovered from COVID-19. CDR3 nucleotide sequence: TGCGCCAGCCGGGATCCCTGGGAAACAGATACGCAGTATTTT. Translation gives CASRDPWETDTQYF.